These 17 T cell receptor beta chains were sequenced from one sample in a study of blood T cell repertoires in COVID-19. TCRdb's copy holds only in-frame clones and misses some; the assay was immunoSEQ multiplex PCR. This table holds some 130,000 clones, around 80% found once. The sequenced sample consisted of peripheral blood. All receptors come from a man in his 60s who had recovered from COVID-19.

Only a few counts were recorded for this clone. This chain uses TRBV28 with TRBJ1-4; TRBD1 matches 7 bases. CDR3 size: 17 residues. Trimming at V came to 6 bases and at J to 7 bases, leaving 17 bases not matched to a gene. Per the germline V gene, CDR1 is MDHEN and CDR2 is SYDVKM. The CDR3 region has the DNA TGTGCCAGCAGAGCTCCCCTAATCAGGGGGAGAGGTGAAAAACTGTTTTTT. Translating it yields CASRAPLIRGRGEKLFF.

The chain joins TRBV6-1 to TRBJ2-5, with D possibly matching TRBD2 (6 bases). This CDR3 is built from 15 residues. The V end was cut by 1 base, the J end by 1 base, with 10 bases between. Per germline, CDR1 MNHNS and CDR2 SASEGT. This CDR3 is CASSEVGGIQETQYF. The DNA of the CDR3 is TGTGCCAGCAGTGAAGTTGGGGGGATCCAAGAGACCCAGTACTTC.

V is TRBV11-2 and J is TRBJ1-4, with 8 bases that match TRBD1. Germline lookup yields CDR1 SGHAT and CDR2 FQNNGV. CDR3 length equals 15 residues. The J segment lost 3 bases and the V segment lost 1 base, leaving 1 base of the junction unmatched. The CDR3 DNA reads TGTGCCAGCAGCTTAGGGACAGGGCCTAATGAAAAACTGTTTTTT. It codes for CASSLGTGPNEKLFF. The entire variable domain, with the rest obtained from reference TRBV11-2 and TRBJ1-4, is as follows: EAGVAQSPRYKIIEKRQSVAFWCNPISGHATLYWYQQILGQGPKLLIQFQNNGVVDDSQLPKDRFSAERLKGVDSTLKIQPAKLEDSAVYLCASSLGTGPNEKLFFGSGTQLSVL.

This clone occurred a few times. V and J are TRBV11-2 and TRBJ2-1, with 12 bases aligning to TRBD2. The V gene's germline CDR1 is SGHAT and CDR2 FQNNGV. This CDR3 is built from 13 residues. V lost 3 bases and J lost 10; bases outside the gene matches: 1. CDR3 protein: CASSLLAGGEQFF. In nucleotides, the CDR3 is TGTGCCAGCAGCTTGCTAGCGGGAGGGGAGCAGTTCTTC.

The chain links TRBV4-2 to TRBJ1-2; D may be TRBD1 (5 bases). This CDR3 contains 14 residues. The germline V gene encodes CDR1 LGHNA and CDR2 YNFKEQ. Trimming pared 1 base from V and 4 bases from J, leaving 10 bases between. The CDR3, as DNA: TGTGCCAGCAGCCAAGCAACAGGTTCCTATGGCTACACCTTC. Its protein product is CASSQATGSYGYTF.

The chain couples TRBV28 to TRBJ2-7, with D perhaps TRBD2 (6 bases). CDR1 is MDHEN, CDR2 SYDVKM, per germline. This CDR3 comprises 14 residues. The germline V and J ends were trimmed by 6 bases and 3 bases, with 15 bases remaining between them. As DNA, the CDR3 is TGTGCCAGCAGGGAGGTTGGGGGAGGCTACGAGCAGTACTTC. Translated, it gives CASREVGGGYEQYF.

Concerning this clone itself: Other DNA sequences in this specimen translate into the identical CDR3. The rearrangement links TRBV7-2 to TRBJ1-1; D not certain. CDR1 and CDR2 from the germline V gene are SGHTA and FQGNSA. This CDR3 region has 13 residues. With 2 bases removed from V and 1 base from J, the gap between germline ends came to 5 bases. For the CDR3, the DNA is TGTGCCAGCAGCTTAACAGAGAACACTGAAGCTTTCTTT. This encodes CASSLTENTEAFF.

The table lists this clone with a count of one. In DNA, the CDR3 is TGTGCCAGCTCACCACTGGCAGATAAGACCGGGGAGCTGTTTTTT. It encodes CASSPLADKTGELFF. This sequence joins TRBV18 and TRBJ2-2; no reliable D call. Germline CDR1 KGHSH, CDR2 LQKENI. The ends were cut back, 1 base at V and 5 bases at J, with 11 bases in the middle. CDR3 length: 15 residues.

The chain combines TRBV9 with TRBJ1-5; D might be TRBD1 (6 bases). Per germline, CDR1 SGDLS and CDR2 YYNGEE. The CDR3 is made up of 14 amino acids. With 0 bases removed from V and 4 bases from J, the gap between germline ends came to 8 bases. The CDR3 region has the DNA TGTGCCAGCAGCGTAGGGACAGAAAATCAGCCCCAGCATTTT. This gives the protein CASSVGTENQPQHF.

In its sample, this clone was seen a few times. The chain recombines TRBV11-2 with TRBJ2-2; the match to TRBD1 covers 7 bases. Looked up from germline, CDR1 is SGHAT and CDR2 is FQNNGV. Unmatched junction bases numbered 7, after V lost 6 bases and J lost 3 bases. The CDR3 is 15 amino acids. DNA of the CDR3: TGTGCCAGCAGGCCCGAGGGACAGCACACCGGGGAGCTGTTTTTT. This sequence encodes CASRPEGQHTGELFF. The complete variable domain, with remaining parts taken from reference TRBV11-2 and TRBJ2-2, reads EAGVAQSPRYKIIEKRQSVAFWCNPISGHATLYWYQQILGQGPKLLIQFQNNGVVDDSQLPKDRFSAERLKGVDSTLKIQPAKLEDSAVYLCASRPEGQHTGELFFGEGSRLTVL.

This chain uses TRBV5-1 with TRBJ2-2; D perhaps matches TRBD2 (6 bases). Germline V gene sequence: CDR1 SGHRS, CDR2 YFSETQ. Trimming removed 7 bases at V and 0 bases at J, with 13 bases between. The CDR3 is made up of 15 amino acids. Here the CDR3 DNA reads TGCGCCAGCGGACCCGGGACTCCGAACACCGGGGAGCTGTTTTTT. It codes for CASGPGTPNTGELFF.

This sequence joins TRBV5-1 and TRBJ1-1, with 8 nucleotides matching TRBD1. The ends lost 3 bases at V and 4 bases at J; junction bases unmatched: 8. Germline CDR1 is SGHRS and CDR2 is YFSETQ. This CDR3 comprises 15 residues. The CDR3 spells CASSWAGGSGTEAFF. DNA of the CDR3: TGCGCCAGCAGCTGGGCAGGGGGCTCGGGCACTGAAGCTTTCTTT. The whole variable domain, remainder taken from reference TRBV5-1 and TRBJ1-1, is KAGVTQTPRYLIKTRGQQVTLSCSPISGHRSVSWYQQTPGQGLQFLFEYFSETQRNKGNFPGRFSGRQFSNSRSEMNVSTLELGDSALYLCASSWAGGSGTEAFFGQGTRLTVV.

This clone appeared a few times. This sample includes further DNA sequences coding for the same CDR3. The chain carries TRBV12-3 or TRBV12-4 and TRBJ1-5, with 7 bases matching TRBD1. V lost 6 bases to trimming and J lost 5 bases; unmatched junction nucleotides: 4. CDR3 size: 13 residues. The CDR3 spells CASSLTGDQPQHF. The CDR3 region has the DNA TGTGCCAGCAGCCTTACAGGGGATCAGCCCCAGCATTTT.

This chain joins TRBV28 and TRBJ2-3; 8 nucleotides match TRBD1. V shed 8 bases and J 3 bases; nucleotides not matched to a gene: 7. The CDR3 consists of 14 residues. From germline, CDR1 is MDHEN and CDR2 SYDVKM. This CDR3 reads CASRDRRGTDTQYF. In DNA, the CDR3 is TGTGCCAGCCGGGACAGGAGGGGAACAGATACGCAGTATTTT.

The chain combines TRBV6-5 with TRBJ1-4; tentatively, D is TRBD1 (6 bases). CDR1 is MNHEY and CDR2 is SVGAGI in the germline V gene. The CDR3 loop spans 15 amino acids. V shed 8 bases and J shed 8 bases, with 21 bases lying between them. The CDR3 sequence is CASGRGGEGDEKLFF. The DNA of the CDR3 is TGTGCCAGCGGGAGAGGGGGGGAAGGGGACGAAAAACTGTTTTTT.

The chain links TRBV5-6 to TRBJ2-7; TRBD2 is a possible D gene (5 bases). V lost 1 base and J 6 bases, leaving 8 bases between the germline ends. CDR3 length equals 12 residues. Germline-derived CDR1 and CDR2 are SGHDT and YYEEEE. CDR3: CASSLPGTEQYF. The CDR3 bases are TGTGCCAGCAGCTTGCCGGGAACCGAGCAGTACTTC. Together with reference TRBV5-6 and TRBJ2-7, the CDR3 gives the full variable domain: DAGVTQSPTHLIKTRGQQVTLRCSPKSGHDTVSWYQQALGQGPQFIFQYYEEEERQRGNFPDRFSGHQFPNYSSELNVNALLLGDSALYLCASSLPGTEQYFGPGTRLTVT.

This clone occurred once. An end of the junction differs from the germline gene, which may be a read error. The chain couples TRBV5-4 to TRBJ2-1; 13 bases fit TRBD2. There are 15 residues in the CDR3. Per germline, CDR1 SGHNT and CDR2 YYREEE (reference sequence). The CDR3 loop is CASSLGLAGSNEQFF. CDR3 nucleotide sequence: TGTGCCAGCAGTTTGGGACTAGCGGGGTCCAATGAGCAGTTCTTC.